The rows below give T cell receptor beta chains drawn from one sample of a study of T-cell memory formation after mild COVID-19. MiXCR, applied by TCRdb to the 5' RACE reads, yields one record per CDR3 protein. The sample includes hundreds of thousands of distinct CDR3 sequences, approximately 20% seen only once; the top ten take around 13%. Material for sequencing was PBMCs or a T cell subset sorted from them (not recorded which). These receptors were obtained from an adult woman who had mild COVID-19 (a few samples of this study predate the infection). Cell type and time point are not known. The CDR3 runs from the conserved cysteine through the conserved F or W. A D gene is named only where the DNA matches it firmly. Expanded clones get a size class; other rows say once, few or many, or leave the size out.

CASSRDRARGETQYF	TGTGCCAGCAGCCGGGACAGGGCGAGGGGAGAGACCCAGTACTTC	TRBV7-2	few	TRBJ2-5	TRBD1
CASRHRDRGYTGELFF	TGTGCCAGCAGACACCGGGACAGGGGGTACACCGGGGAGCTGTTTTTT	TRBV11-1	-	TRBJ2-2	TRBD1
CASSVRAGANVLTF	TGTGCCAGCAGCGTCAGGGCAGGGGCCAACGTCCTGACTTTC	TRBV5-4	-	TRBJ2-6	-
CSALRTANYGYTF	TGCAGTGCTCTCCGGACTGCTAACTATGGCTACACCTTC	TRBV20-1	-	TRBJ1-2	-
CSVEHSLNTEAFF	TGCAGCGTTGAGCACAGCTTGAACACTGAAGCTTTCTTT	TRBV29-1	-	TRBJ1-1	-
CASSETGFYNEQFF	TGTGCCAGCAGTGAGACAGGGTTCTACAATGAGCAGTTCTTC	TRBV25-1	-	TRBJ2-1	TRBD1
CASSVAGRYNEQFF	TGTGCCAGCAGCGTAGCGGGACGCTACAATGAGCAGTTCTTC	TRBV9	-	TRBJ2-1	-
CASSLGSAGGDTQYF	TGTGCCAGCAGTTTGGGGAGCGCCGGGGGAGATACGCAGTATTTT	TRBV12-3/TRBV12-4	-	TRBJ2-3	-
CASSLGQGMAYEQYF	TGTGCCAGCAGCTTAGGACAGGGGATGGCTTACGAGCAGTACTTC	TRBV7-9	-	TRBJ2-7	TRBD1
CASSQGAGTSEYNEQFF	TGCGCCAGCAGCCAAGGTGCCGGGACTAGCGAATACAATGAGCAGTTCTTC	TRBV4-3	-	TRBJ2-1	TRBD2
CASSTNRDSNEQYF	TGTGCCAGCAGCACCAACAGGGATAGTAACGAGCAGTACTTC	TRBV7-9	few	TRBJ2-7	-
CASSLRDAGIYEQYF	TGTGCCAGCAGCCTTAGGGACGCCGGGATCTACGAGCAGTACTTC	TRBV7-3	-	TRBJ2-7	-
CASSEEGWSTEAFF	TGTGCCAGCAGTGAGGAAGGGTGGAGCACTGAAGCTTTCTTT	TRBV6-4	few	TRBJ1-1	-
CASKVSGSYNTGELFF	TGTGCCAGTAAGGTTAGCGGGAGTTATAACACCGGGGAGCTGTTTTTT	TRBV19	few	TRBJ2-2	TRBD2
CASSSMAGTTYNEQFF	TGTGCCAGCAGCTCCATGGCGGGGACTACCTACAATGAGCAGTTCTTC	TRBV7-8	-	TRBJ2-1	TRBD2
CSARMGVSNQPQHF	TGCAGTGCCCGGATGGGGGTAAGCAATCAGCCCCAGCATTTT	TRBV20-1	-	TRBJ1-5	-
CASSLESLGAKNIQYF	TGTGCCAGCAGCTTAGAAAGCCTCGGGGCCAAAAACATTCAGTACTTC	TRBV7-2	few	TRBJ2-4	-
CASSSTSGGPNTGELFF	TGTGCCAGCAGTTCTACTAGCGGGGGCCCGAACACCGGGGAGCTGTTTTTT	TRBV6-5	-	TRBJ2-2	TRBD2
CASSQAVAGVSGEQFF	TGCGCCAGCAGCCAAGCGGTGGCAGGGGTCAGCGGTGAGCAGTTCTTC	TRBV4-1	-	TRBJ2-1	-
CASSRSTGGKSPLHF	TGCGCCAGCAGCCGATCGACAGGGGGCAAGTCACCCCTCCACTTT	TRBV4-3	-	TRBJ1-6	TRBD1
CSARDLTSGSWIYNEQFF	TGCAGTGCTAGAGATCTGACTAGCGGGAGCTGGATATACAATGAGCAGTTCTTC	TRBV20-1	few	TRBJ2-1	TRBD2
CASSRGTGGRETQYF	TGTGCCAGCAGCCGAGGGACAGGGGGGAGAGAGACCCAGTACTTC	TRBV7-3	few	TRBJ2-5	TRBD1
CAIRSGTGGPGGDQPQHF	TGTGCCATCAGATCCGGGACAGGGGGCCCTGGGGGGGATCAGCCCCAGCATTTT	TRBV10-3	-	TRBJ1-5	TRBD1
CASTMTGSSYGYTF	TGTGCCAGCACCATGACAGGGAGTAGCTATGGCTACACCTTC	TRBV12-3/TRBV12-4	-	TRBJ1-2	TRBD1
CASSLRRTSGGSTDTQYF	TGTGCCAGCAGTTTACGCCGAACTAGCGGGGGGAGCACAGATACGCAGTATTTT	TRBV12-3/TRBV12-4	-	TRBJ2-3	TRBD2
CATRAAGNTEAFF	TGTGCCACCCGAGCTGCGGGGAACACTGAAGCTTTCTTT	TRBV24-1	-	TRBJ1-1	-
CASSYAGTTGELFF	TGTGCCAGCAGTTACGCGGGGACGACCGGGGAGCTGTTTTTT	TRBV6-6	few	TRBJ2-2	-
CASSDPRDTQYF	TGTGCCAGCAGTGACCCCAGGGATACGCAGTATTTT	TRBV2	many	TRBJ2-3	-
CASSEFGPDTGFSGNTIYF	TGTGCCAGCAGTGAATTCGGACCAGATACAGGTTTCTCTGGAAACACCATATATTTT	TRBV25-1	few	TRBJ1-3	-
CASSLVVTGGFANTEAFF	TGTGCCAGTAGCCTTGTGGTGACAGGGGGCTTTGCGAACACTGAAGCTTTCTTT	TRBV19	-	TRBJ1-1	TRBD1
CASGPGSNYGYTF	TGTGCCAGCGGCCCAGGGAGCAACTATGGCTACACCTTC	TRBV6-5	-	TRBJ1-2	-
CASRRDRVLDTEAFF	TGTGCCAGCAGGAGGGACAGGGTCTTGGACACTGAAGCTTTCTTT	TRBV6-1	-	TRBJ1-1	TRBD1
CASSLRDYYTSEQYF	TGTGCCAGCAGCCTCCGGGACTACTACACTTCCGAGCAGTACTTC	TRBV9	-	TRBJ2-7	TRBD2
CATSDLTSNQPQHF	TGTGCCACCAGTGATTTAACCAGCAATCAGCCCCAGCATTTT	TRBV24-1	-	TRBJ1-5	-
CASSQRGTSGKETQYF	TGTGCCAGCAGCCAGAGAGGGACTAGCGGAAAAGAGACCCAGTACTTC	TRBV11-3	-	TRBJ2-5	TRBD2
CASSYSGDSYEQYF	TGTGCCAGCAGTTATTCTGGGGACTCCTACGAGCAGTACTTC	TRBV6-5	few	TRBJ2-7	-
CSARGGQRNTGELFF	TGCAGTGCTAGAGGGGGCCAGCGGAACACCGGGGAGCTGTTTTTT	TRBV20-1	many	TRBJ2-2	-
CASSYRGNTEQYF	TGTGCCAGCAGTTACCGAGGCAATACGGAGCAGTACTTC	TRBV6-2/TRBV6-3	-	TRBJ2-7	-
CASSVVSGGELFF	TGTGCCAGCAGCGTAGTGTCGGGCGGGGAGCTGTTTTTT	TRBV9	-	TRBJ2-2	-
CASSQMTASYEQYF	TGTGCCAGCAGCCAGATGACAGCCTCCTACGAGCAGTACTTC	TRBV7-2	-	TRBJ2-7	-
CASSPAGGASYNEQFF	TGTGCCAGCAGCCCGGCGGGGGGGGCGTCCTACAATGAGCAGTTCTTC	TRBV3-1	-	TRBJ2-1	TRBD2
CASSLVVDTGELFF	TGCGCCAGCAGCTTGGTGGTGGACACCGGGGAGCTGTTTTTT	TRBV5-1	few	TRBJ2-2	-
CSVEGTGKTEAFF	TGCAGCGTTGAAGGGACAGGGAAGACTGAAGCTTTCTTT	TRBV29-1	-	TRBJ1-1	TRBD1
CASSKNRLSNQPQHF	TGTGCCAGCAGTAAGAACAGGTTGAGCAATCAGCCCCAGCATTTT	TRBV28	-	TRBJ1-5	-
CAWTLFGEGYTF	TGTGCCTGGACCCTTTTCGGCGAAGGCTACACCTTC	TRBV30	once	TRBJ1-2	-
CASSSRLAGELFF	TGTGCCAGCAGCTCCAGACTAGCCGGGGAGCTGTTTTTT	TRBV7-6	many	TRBJ2-2	-
CASSYGLAGAWGEQYF	TGCGCCAGCAGCTACGGACTAGCGGGAGCGTGGGGCGAGCAGTACTTC	TRBV5-1	-	TRBJ2-7	TRBD2
CASSSMGRATQYF	TGTGCCAGCAGCTCAATGGGGCGGGCTACGCAGTATTTT	TRBV7-2	-	TRBJ2-3	-
CAIRGSDRGNTEAFF	TGTGCCATCAGAGGATCGGACAGGGGGAACACTGAAGCTTTCTTT	TRBV10-3	-	TRBJ1-1	TRBD1
CASSLLDEQFF	TGTGCCAGCAGTTTACTAGATGAGCAGTTCTTC	TRBV12-3/TRBV12-4	many	TRBJ2-1	-
CASSQERGWRSYEQYF	TGTGCCAGCAGCCAAGAAAGGGGGTGGCGCTCCTACGAGCAGTACTTC	TRBV14	few	TRBJ2-7	-
CATSPRTGSYNEQFF	TGTGCCACCAGCCCTCGGACAGGGTCCTACAATGAGCAGTTCTTC	TRBV15	-	TRBJ2-1	TRBD1
CASRRADTYEQYF	TGTGCCAGCAGAAGGGCGGATACCTACGAGCAGTACTTC	TRBV25-1	few	TRBJ2-7	-
CASSRGRENTEAFF	TGTGCCAGCAGCCGTGGCAGGGAGAACACTGAAGCTTTCTTT	TRBV4-2	-	TRBJ1-1	-
CASSQEGIAGLNEQFF	TGCGCCAGCAGCCAAGAGGGTATCGCCGGGCTCAATGAGCAGTTCTTC	TRBV4-3	few	TRBJ2-1	-
CASSLAFAPEQFF	TGTGCCAGCAGTTTAGCCTTTGCGCCGGAGCAGTTCTTC	TRBV12-3/TRBV12-4	-	TRBJ2-1	-
CASSPQTGATWETQYF	TGTGCCAGCAGTCCGCAGACAGGGGCCACGTGGGAGACCCAGTACTTC	TRBV12-3/TRBV12-4	many	TRBJ2-5	TRBD1
CASSRTGFHEQFF	TGTGCCAGCAGCCGGACAGGGTTCCATGAGCAGTTCTTC	TRBV12-3/TRBV12-4	few	TRBJ2-1	TRBD1
CASSLYEEPYEQYF	TGTGCCAGCAGCCTCTATGAGGAGCCTTACGAGCAGTACTTC	TRBV11-3	-	TRBJ2-7	-
CAISEAGTGNNEQFF	TGTGCCATCAGTGAAGCCGGGACAGGGAACAATGAGCAGTTCTTC	TRBV10-3	few	TRBJ2-1	TRBD1